This TCR beta chain was retrieved from a study of early T cells in non-severe SARS-CoV-2 infection. TCRdb passed the 5' RACE reads through MiXCR, listing each CDR3 protein once. The profile shows approximately 31,000 distinct CDR3 sequences, approximately 5.3% of them singletons. Trimming took 0 bases from V and 3 from J, leaving 8 bases between them. This CDR3 region has 14 residues. Per the germline V gene, CDR1 is MNHNS and CDR2 is SASEGT. This clonotype was seen at least ten times. The TCR sequence derives from an adult who was a healthcare worker with PCR-confirmed SARS-CoV-2 infection or an uninfected control (not recorded which). V is TRBV6-1 and J is TRBJ2-5; D might be TRBD1 (5 bases). Sequencing input: whole blood. The CDR3 coding sequence is TGTGCCAGCAGTGAAGCCGACAGAAAAGAGACCCAGTACTTC. Its protein is CASSEADRKETQYF.